This T cell receptor (beta chain) emerged from a study of blood T cells in healthy people across ages. In the study overall: Researchers report that template switching captured about one barcoded beta molecule per two T cells. Study observations and caveats: Measured against age, TCR beta diversity per million T cells decreased in a roughly linear manner.

The authors ran a second PCR of 7 to 11 cycles using a sample-barcoded 5' primer and a J-beta primer mix. Each CDR3 protein gets one entry after TCRdb re-called the 5' RACE reads with MiXCR. Counted here are about 780,000 distinct CDR3 sequences, about 47% occurring once; the ten biggest clones make up 18%. CDR3 length: 12 amino acids. Trimming pared 6 bases from V and 3 bases from J, leaving 8 bases between. Germline-derived CDR1 and CDR2 are DFQATT and SNEGSKA (reference sequence). Remarks on this clonotype: Its specificity is not known.

This receptor was identified in a man at least 80 years old in good health. The chain recombines TRBV20-1 with TRBJ2-2; D possibly corresponds to TRBD2 (5 bases). The sequencing sample was made of blood. The CDR3 DNA follows: TGCAGTGCCAAGGGAGACACCGGGGAGCTGTTTTTT. Translated, it gives CSAKGDTGELFF.